This is a list of T cell receptor beta chains from one sample in a study of OX40 agonist ivuxolimab in advanced cancers. Sequencing was performed with immunoSEQ multiplex PCR; in TCRdb, only in-frame clones are kept and a portion is missing. The sample lists about 59,000 clones; 88% were seen once. The material was CD4+ or CD8+ T cells sorted from blood, obtained in a trial of the OX40 agonist ivuxolimab. Receptors originate from an adult with an advanced solid tumor such as melanoma, head and neck, liver or kidney cancer. CDR3s include the opening cysteine and the closing phenylalanine or tryptophan. Fields, in order: clone size, V gene, D gene, J gene, CDR3 DNA, CDR3 protein. The D gene is left open where the match is weak. For some rows the clone size is stated as once, few or many, or as a class when expanded; others skip it.

clone_size: .
v_call: TRBV7-9
d_call: .
j_call: TRBJ2-1
cdr3_nt: TGTGCCAGCAGCTTAGAAACCGGGGCGGGTTACAATGAGCAGTTCTTC
cdr3_aa: CASSLETGAGYNEQFF

clone_size: .
v_call: TRBV2
d_call: TRBD2
j_call: TRBJ2-7
cdr3_nt: TGTGCCAGCAGTGCACCTAGCGGGGGAGACGAGCAGTACTTC
cdr3_aa: CASSAPSGGDEQYF

clone_size: .
v_call: TRBV27
d_call: .
j_call: TRBJ2-1
cdr3_nt: TGTGCCAGCAGTTCAGCTTTGGCGGGTGAAAATGAGCAGTTCTTC
cdr3_aa: CASSSALAGENEQFF

clone_size: .
v_call: TRBV6-5
d_call: .
j_call: TRBJ1-2
cdr3_nt: TGTGCCAGCACTCTCCAACTGGGGTCTGGCTACACCTTC
cdr3_aa: CASTLQLGSGYTF

clone_size: once
v_call: TRBV28
d_call: TRBD1
j_call: TRBJ1-5
cdr3_nt: TGTGCCAGCAGTCCACGGACAGGGTCTCAGCCCCAGCATTTT
cdr3_aa: CASSPRTGSQPQHF

clone_size: .
v_call: TRBV28
d_call: TRBD2
j_call: TRBJ2-7
cdr3_nt: TGTGCCAGCCTAGCGGGAGCCCCCTACGAGCAGTACTTC
cdr3_aa: CASLAGAPYEQYF

clone_size: .
v_call: TRBV7-3
d_call: TRBD2
j_call: TRBJ2-1
cdr3_nt: TGTGCCAGCAGCAAGGGACTAGCGGGAGGTGGGAATGAGCAGTTCTTC
cdr3_aa: CASSKGLAGGGNEQFF

clone_size: .
v_call: TRBV7-9
d_call: TRBD2
j_call: TRBJ2-1
cdr3_nt: TGTGCCAGCAGCGCATCCGGGACTAGCGGTACGGAGCAGTTCTTC
cdr3_aa: CASSASGTSGTEQFF

clone_size: .
v_call: TRBV10-1
d_call: .
j_call: TRBJ2-1
cdr3_nt: TGCGCCAGTCAGGGGGGTGAGGACAATGAGCAGTTCTTC
cdr3_aa: CASQGGEDNEQFF

clone_size: .
v_call: TRBV4-1
d_call: .
j_call: TRBJ1-3
cdr3_nt: TGCGCCAGCAGCCAATATTACCCTGGAAACACCATATATTTT
cdr3_aa: CASSQYYPGNTIYF

clone_size: .
v_call: TRBV28
d_call: .
j_call: TRBJ2-2
cdr3_nt: TGTGCCAGCAAGTCCGGACATCCCCCCGGGGAGCTGTTTTTT
cdr3_aa: CASKSGHPPGELFF

clone_size: .
v_call: TRBV5-1
d_call: .
j_call: TRBJ1-3
cdr3_nt: TGCGCCAGCAGCGAGGACGGACCCTCTGGAAACACCATATATTTT
cdr3_aa: CASSEDGPSGNTIYF

clone_size: once
v_call: TRBV28
d_call: .
j_call: TRBJ2-3
cdr3_nt: TGTGCCAGCAGTGGGGTTCAAACCGATAGACTGAATACGCAGTATTTT
cdr3_aa: CASSGVQTDRLNTQYF

clone_size: .
v_call: TRBV5-1
d_call: .
j_call: TRBJ2-5
cdr3_nt: TGCGCCAGCAGCTTTTTGTCCTACTGGGAGACCCAGTACTTC
cdr3_aa: CASSFLSYWETQYF

clone_size: .
v_call: TRBV6-6
d_call: TRBD1
j_call: TRBJ2-1
cdr3_nt: TGTGCCAGCAGTTTGGACAGGGGTGGGCAGTTCTTC
cdr3_aa: CASSLDRGGQFF

clone_size: .
v_call: TRBV9
d_call: .
j_call: TRBJ1-3
cdr3_nt: TGTGCCAGCAGCGTAGGCGCAGGTCTTTCTGGAAACACCATATATTTT
cdr3_aa: CASSVGAGLSGNTIYF

clone_size: .
v_call: TRBV28
d_call: .
j_call: TRBJ1-2
cdr3_nt: TGTGCCAGCAATTCTGAGCGGTACTATGGCTACACCTTC
cdr3_aa: CASNSERYYGYTF

clone_size: .
v_call: TRBV6-1
d_call: .
j_call: TRBJ2-3
cdr3_nt: TGTGCCAGCAGTGTCAGGGAAGATACGCAGTATTTT
cdr3_aa: CASSVREDTQYF

clone_size: .
v_call: TRBV27
d_call: TRBD1
j_call: TRBJ2-1
cdr3_nt: TGTGCCAGCAGTCCCTCAACCAGACAGGGGGGGAATGAGCAGTTCTTC
cdr3_aa: CASSPSTRQGGNEQFF

clone_size: .
v_call: TRBV5-4
d_call: .
j_call: TRBJ1-1
cdr3_nt: TGTGCCAGCAGCTTGCGTCTGAACACTGAAGCTTTCTTT
cdr3_aa: CASSLRLNTEAFF

clone_size: few
v_call: TRBV28
d_call: .
j_call: TRBJ2-7
cdr3_nt: TGTGCCAGTAATAGGGGGTACGAGCAGTACTTC
cdr3_aa: CASNRGYEQYF

clone_size: few
v_call: TRBV25-1
d_call: TRBD2
j_call: TRBJ2-7
cdr3_nt: TGTGCCACTACTAGCGGGGATACCTACGAGCAGTACTTC
cdr3_aa: CATTSGDTYEQYF

clone_size: .
v_call: TRBV7-3
d_call: TRBD2
j_call: TRBJ2-3
cdr3_nt: TGTGCCAGCAGGCCGGCGGGAGTTGCCGATACGCAGTATTTT
cdr3_aa: CASRPAGVADTQYF

clone_size: .
v_call: TRBV19
d_call: .
j_call: TRBJ2-4
cdr3_nt: TGTGCCAGTAGTATGAGGGAGGCCAAAAACATTCAGTACTTC
cdr3_aa: CASSMREAKNIQYF

clone_size: once
v_call: TRBV7-2
d_call: TRBD2
j_call: TRBJ2-2
cdr3_nt: TGTGCCAGCAGCAGGACGGGCGGGAGTTACACCGGGGAGCTGTTTTTT
cdr3_aa: CASSRTGGSYTGELFF

clone_size: .
v_call: TRBV7-2
d_call: TRBD1
j_call: TRBJ2-7
cdr3_nt: TGTGCCAGCAGCCCAGGGGGCTCAGCGCAGTACTTC
cdr3_aa: CASSPGGSAQYF

clone_size: .
v_call: TRBV5-1
d_call: .
j_call: TRBJ1-1
cdr3_nt: TGCGCCAGCAGCCACCGGGACGGTGAAGCTTTCTTT
cdr3_aa: CASSHRDGEAFF

clone_size: .
v_call: TRBV5-1
d_call: TRBD2
j_call: TRBJ2-1
cdr3_nt: TGCGCCAGCAGCCCTGGGGGACTAGCGGACAATGAGCAGTTCTTC
cdr3_aa: CASSPGGLADNEQFF